This T cell receptor (beta chain) was profiled in a study of T-cell reconstitution after alpha-beta-depleted transplantation in children. Points from the study as a whole: T-cell numbers and diversity, one year after transplant, stemmed largely from T cells that were newly produced. Some patients showed high day-60 TCRbeta diversity, which derived from surviving recipient T cells and thymic progenitors.

The TCRbeta library incorporated unique molecular identifiers. MiXCR, run by TCRdb on the PCR reads, gives a single entry per CDR3 protein. This sample has about 98,000 distinct CDR3 sequences, with around 6.1% found just once. This clonotype turned up a few times. Antigen unknown. The clonotype originates from a female patient aged 2-9 years who had a stem cell transplant for Fanconi anemia, so the T cells may come from the graft donor. Sequencing used PBMCs, mostly from graft donor cells, obtained 60 days after TCRalphabeta/CD19-depleted stem cell transplant.

The CDR3 DNA reads as TGTGCCAGCAGCTTGGGGCGGGACAGATCCACAGATACGCAGTATTTT. It encodes CASSLGRDRSTDTQYF. V is TRBV5-4 and J is TRBJ2-3; D is perhaps TRBD1 (7 bases). This CDR3 has 16 residues. The germline V gene has CDR1 SGHNT and CDR2 YYREEE (reference sequence). V was pared by 0 bases and J by 2 bases, with 13 bases between.